The 29 T cell receptor beta chains below were found in one sample sequenced in a study of T-cell memory formation after mild COVID-19. One entry per CDR3 protein results from TCRdb running MiXCR on the 5' RACE reads. Among over 120,000 distinct CDR3 sequences listed, roughly 6.2% were seen once. The sequencing sample was made of PBMCs or a T cell subset sorted from them (not recorded which). The receptors derive from an adult woman who had mild COVID-19 (a few samples of this study predate the infection). Cell type and time point are not known.

This clonotype has just a few counts. The CDR3 DNA follows: TGCGCCAGCAGCCCGGGCCTGTCTAGCCGTCGGGAGACCCAGTACTTC. As protein: CASSPGLSSRRETQYF. The chain employs TRBV5-1 and TRBJ2-5; the D gene is possibly TRBD2 (5 bases). The CDR3 has 16 amino acids. V lost 4 bases, J lost 5 bases, and 21 bases lay in between. The germline V gene encodes CDR1 SGHRS and CDR2 YFSETQ.

This clonotype has more than one count but fewer than ten. This rearrangement joins TRBV29-1 to TRBJ2-7; 9 bases line up with TRBD1. Per the germline V gene, CDR1 is SQVTM and CDR2 is ANQGSEA. The CDR3 spans 18 residues. V dropped 6 bases and J dropped 3; count of bases not matched to a gene: 21. CDR3 amino acids: CSVAPGQGISRVFYEQYF. The CDR3 coding sequence is TGCAGCGTCGCCCCGGGACAGGGTATTAGCCGTGTCTTCTACGAGCAGTACTTC.

This clonotype was seen repeatedly, ten times or more. The chain recombines TRBV29-1 with TRBJ1-2, with D perhaps TRBD1 (5 bases). This CDR3 region has 14 residues. V was cut by 4 bases and J by 3 bases, with 15 bases left in between. Germline V gene lookup returns CDR1 SQVTM and CDR2 ANQGSEA. CDR3 in amino acids: CSVAFKGRDYGYTF. CDR3 coding DNA: TGCAGCGTTGCCTTTAAGGGACGAGACTATGGCTACACCTTC.

At least ten counts were recorded for this clonotype. The chain links TRBV29-1 to TRBJ1-1; D may be TRBD1 (6 bases). CDR1 SQVTM and CDR2 ANQGSEA come from the germline V gene. CDR3 length equals 15 residues. V lost 7 bases and J lost 0, with 18 bases in between. DNA for the CDR3: TGCAGCGCACGAACAGGGAGCGGCATGAACACTGAAGCTTTCTTT. As protein: CSARTGSGMNTEAFF.

The chain employs TRBV18 and TRBJ2-5; a possible D gene is TRBD2 (6 bases). Trimming removed 3 bases at V and 3 bases at J, with 11 bases between. CDR1 and CDR2 (germline): KGHSH, LQKENI. This CDR3 has 14 residues. CDR3 sequence (DNA): TGTGCCAGCTCACCGGGACTCCCAGAAGAGACCCAGTACTTC. Protein sequence: CASSPGLPEETQYF.

This clonotype was seen a handful of times. V is TRBV5-1 and J is TRBJ2-7; TRBD1 agrees at 8 bases. The CDR3 runs to 17 residues. Germline assignment: CDR1 SGHRS and CDR2 YFSETQ. Trimming took 7 bases from V and 7 from J; bases not matched to a gene: 22. DNA for the CDR3: TGCGCCAGCTCGGAGGGGACAGGTCCACCACCCCGGGGGGAGCAGTACTTC. This gives the protein CASSEGTGPPPRGEQYF.

This clonotype has more than one count but fewer than ten. The J gene is TRBJ2-2, the V gene TRBV18, with a weak D call TRBD1 (6 bases). V dropped 7 bases and J dropped 3 bases, with 18 bases sitting between them. CDR3 length equals 16 residues. Germline V gene data show CDR1 as KGHSH and CDR2 as LQKENI. The CDR3 DNA follows: TGTGCCAGCTTAGCAGGGGCCGGGATTCACACCGGGGAGCTGTTTTTT. Translating gives CASLAGAGIHTGELFF.

V is TRBV12-3 or TRBV12-4 and J is TRBJ2-1, with D perhaps TRBD1 (5 bases). The CDR3 runs 17 residues. The V end lost 1 base, the J end lost 5 bases, and 18 bases lay between the germline ends. CDR3 nucleotide sequence: TGTGCCAGCAGTTTAGTCGGATGGCGGCAGGACAACAATGAGCAGTTCTTC. This translates into CASSLVGWRQDNNEQFF.

About this clonotype: Given a much more abundant clone one base away, this may be a read error. This CDR3 is CASCPLASGRASEQFF. The DNA of the CDR3 is TGTGCCAGCTGTCCCCTGGCTAGCGGGAGGGCCAGTGAGCAGTTCTTC. The chain recombines TRBV27 with TRBJ2-1; the match to TRBD2 covers 12 bases. The CDR3 has 16 residues. Per germline, CDR1 MNHEY and CDR2 SMNVEV (reference sequence). V lost 8 bases to trimming and J lost 9 bases; unmatched junction nucleotides: 14.

This clonotype was detected many times. This chain links TRBV4-1 with TRBJ1-1; D is ambiguous. Trimming pared 0 bases from V and 3 bases from J, leaving 5 bases between. The CDR3 loop spans 13 amino acids. Germline CDR1 reads MGHRA; CDR2 reads YSYEKL. The CDR3 protein is CASSQDTDTEAFF. DNA of the CDR3: TGCGCCAGCAGCCAAGATACCGACACTGAAGCTTTCTTT.

This clonotype was observed many times. The chain joins TRBV7-2 to TRBJ2-1; the D gene is possibly TRBD1 (6 bases). Germline lookup yields CDR1 SGHTA and CDR2 FQGNSA. The CDR3 is 16 residues long. Trimming left V 4 bases short and J 0 bases short, with 13 bases between. CDR3 sequence reads: CASSSGHRSSYNEQFF. DNA of the CDR3: TGTGCCAGCAGCTCGGGACACCGGAGCTCCTACAATGAGCAGTTCTTC.

Only a few counts were recorded for this clonotype. J is TRBJ2-7 and V is TRBV18; 8 positions match TRBD1. The CDR3 length is 14 residues. Losses at the gene ends were 3 bases for V and 4 bases for J; bases not matched to a gene: 5. Germline V gene sequence: CDR1 KGHSH, CDR2 LQKENI. The CDR3 loop is CASSPRDRRYEQYF. The CDR3 DNA is TGTGCCAGCTCACCGCGGGACAGGCGGTACGAGCAGTACTTC. The full variable domain, rest sourced from reference TRBV18 and TRBJ2-7, is NAGVMQNPRHLVRRRGQEARLRCSPMKGHSHVYWYRQLPEEGLKFMVYLQKENIIDESGMPKERFSAEFPKEGPSILRIQQVVRGDSAAYFCASSPRDRRYEQYFGPGTRLTVT.

The chain employs TRBV12-3 or TRBV12-4 and TRBJ1-2, with D unresolved. Trimming took off 2 bases at V and 5 bases at J, with 12 bases between the two ends. The CDR3 covers 14 residues. Here the CDR3 reads CASSLSDSSYGYTF. CDR3 bases: TGTGCCAGCAGTTTATCCGACTCCTCTTATGGCTACACCTTC.

This clonotype occurred a few times. V and J are TRBV4-1 and TRBJ2-5; D may match TRBD1 or TRBD2 (5 bases each). The V and J ends lost 0 bases and 1 base respectively, with 9 bases between them. The CDR3 has 15 amino acids. Germline assignment: CDR1 MGHRA and CDR2 YSYEKL. CDR3 sequence: CASSQDPGAQETQYF. For the CDR3, the DNA is TGCGCCAGCAGCCAAGATCCCGGGGCCCAAGAGACCCAGTACTTC.

The chain has TRBV5-1 and TRBJ2-2; 8 bases match TRBD1. This CDR3 region has 14 residues. CDR1 and CDR2 (germline): SGHRS, YFSETQ. J was trimmed by 5 bases and V by 4 bases; bases with no gene match: 4. For the CDR3, the DNA is TGCGCCAGCAGCCTCAGGGGGCCAACCGGGGAGCTGTTTTTT. This encodes CASSLRGPTGELFF. Full variable domain (missing parts from reference TRBV5-1 and TRBJ2-2): KAGVTQTPRYLIKTRGQQVTLSCSPISGHRSVSWYQQTPGQGLQFLFEYFSETQRNKGNFPGRFSGRQFSNSRSEMNVSTLELGDSALYLCASSLRGPTGELFFGEGSRLTVL.

CDR3 nucleotide sequence: TGTGCCAGCAGCCAGCAAGGCCTTAGAGAAAAACTGTTTTTT. This sequence encodes CASSQQGLREKLFF. The V call is TRBV3-1, the J call TRBJ1-4; no clear D. Per the germline V gene, CDR1 is LGHDT and CDR2 is YNNKEL (reference sequence). V lost 3 bases and J lost 8, with 13 bases in between. The CDR3 has 14 residues.

Many counts were recorded for this clonotype. This chain links TRBV10-3 with TRBJ1-1; weak D call: TRBD1 (6 bases). This CDR3 is 15 amino acids long. The V gene's germline CDR1 is ENHRY and CDR2 SYGVKD. Trimming pared 3 bases from V and 1 base from J, leaving 12 bases between. The DNA of the CDR3 is TGTGCCATCAGTGATGTGGGGGCCCCGAACACTGAAGCTTTCTTT. Amino acid sequence: CAISDVGAPNTEAFF.

In this sample, this clonotype turned up many times. The chain joins TRBV7-9 to TRBJ2-7, with D possibly TRBD1 on 6 matching bases. Trimming cost V 5 bases and J 6 bases, with 23 bases left between them. This CDR3 has 16 residues. Germline CDR1 SEHNR, CDR2 FQNEAQ (reference sequence). The CDR3, as DNA: TGTGCCAGCAGCGCCGCCGACAGGCCATTTTCCGGCGAGCAGTACTTC. Translation: CASSAADRPFSGEQYF.

This clonotype occurred a few times. The chain combines TRBV7-9 with TRBJ1-5, with D maybe TRBD1 (5 bases). V lost 5 bases and J 4 bases, leaving 18 bases between the germline ends. CDR3 length: 16 amino acids. The germline CDR1 and CDR2 sequences are SEHNR and FQNEAQ (reference sequence). CDR3 sequence (DNA): TGTGCCAGCAGCCCCCTGGTGGGGCAGGTTAATCAGCCCCAGCATTTT. Its translation is CASSPLVGQVNQPQHF. The variable domain in full, completed from reference TRBV7-9 and TRBJ1-5, reads DTGVSQNPRHKITKRGQNVTFRCDPISEHNRLYWYRQTLGQGPEFLTYFQNEAQLEKSRLLSDRFSAERPKGSFSTLEIQRTEQGDSAMYLCASSPLVGQVNQPQHFGDGTRLSIL.

The V call is TRBV5-4, the J call TRBJ1-2; possible D gene TRBD1, 5 bases. The ends were cut back, 4 bases at V and 4 bases at J, with 14 bases in the middle. Germline V lookup: CDR1 SGHNT, CDR2 YYREEE (reference sequence). The CDR3 is made up of 14 amino acids. The CDR3 sequence is CASSTGPGGYGYTF. CDR3 nucleotides: TGTGCCAGCAGCACAGGACCCGGTGGCTATGGCTACACCTTC.

This clonotype occurred a few times. The rearrangement links TRBV19 to TRBJ2-7, with D possibly matching TRBD1 (7 bases). Germline V gene lookup returns CDR1 LNHDA and CDR2 SQIVND (reference sequence). Between the trimmed V and J ends, which lost 2 bases and 4 bases, there was a span of 18 bases. CDR3 size: 16 residues. The CDR3, as DNA: TGTGCCAGTAGTATAAAAGGAGGGGGCCGCGCGTACGAGCAGTACTTC. This encodes CASSIKGGGRAYEQYF.

A few counts support this clonotype. This chain connects TRBV7-7 to TRBJ2-5; 12 positions agree with TRBD2. CDR3 length: 15 residues. V dropped 5 bases and J dropped 5; count of bases not matched to a gene: 6. The germline gives CDR1 SSHAT, CDR2 FNYEAQ (reference sequence). The CDR3 DNA reads TGTGCCAGCAGCCAGACTAGCGGGGGTGGGGAGACCCAGTACTTC. It encodes CASSQTSGGGETQYF.

This clonotype was seen at least ten times. This chain uses TRBV12-3 or TRBV12-4 with TRBJ2-5, with a tentative D call TRBD1 (5 bases). V was shortened by 4 bases and J by 5 bases, with 20 bases between the two germline ends. The CDR3 length is 16 residues. CDR3 region: CASSSPLQGLSETQYF. In DNA form, the CDR3 reads TGTGCCAGCAGTTCACCCCTCCAGGGTTTGTCCGAGACCCAGTACTTC.

This clonotype has ten or more counts. V usage is TRBV28 and J usage is TRBJ2-4; D call uncertain. CDR1 is MDHEN, CDR2 SYDVKM, per germline. This CDR3 is built from 13 residues. Trimming pared 2 bases from V and 5 bases from J, leaving 7 bases between. The CDR3 reads CASSLPGENIQYF. The CDR3 DNA follows: TGTGCCAGCAGTTTACCTGGAGAAAACATTCAGTACTTC.

This clonotype was recorded a few times. CDR3 protein: CASSIKAFGLAGRNEQFF. The CDR3 DNA sequence: TGTGCCAGCAGCATTAAAGCTTTTGGACTAGCGGGAAGGAATGAGCAGTTCTTC. This chain connects TRBV3-1 to TRBJ2-1, with 12 bases aligning to TRBD2. The CDR3 loop spans 18 amino acids. Germline V gene data show CDR1 as LGHDT and CDR2 as YNNKEL (reference sequence). After removal of 5 bases from V and 7 bases from J, the junction contained 15 bases not matched to a gene.

The chain carries TRBV10-3 and TRBJ2-7; 8 nucleotides agree with TRBD1. This CDR3 is built from 16 residues. Trimming took 0 bases from V and 2 from J; bases not matched to a gene: 6. Germline V lookup: CDR1 ENHRY, CDR2 SYGVKD. CDR3 bases: TGTGCCATCAGTGAGTCTGGGGCAGGGGGCCCCTACGAGCAGTACTTC. Translating it yields CAISESGAGGPYEQYF.

This clonotype was counted at least ten times. V is TRBV12-3 or TRBV12-4 and J is TRBJ2-5, with TRBD2 matching 8 bases. The CDR3 runs 13 residues. The junction had 3 bases not matched to a gene; V was cut back by 7 bases and J by 2 bases. The CDR3 DNA reads as TGTGCCAGCAAAACGGGGGGGCAAGAGACCCAGTACTTC. Translation gives CASKTGGQETQYF.

This clonotype occurred a few times. The J gene is TRBJ2-7, the V gene TRBV4-2; 8 bases match TRBD1. V dropped 3 bases and J dropped 1; count of bases not matched to a gene: 11. Germline-derived CDR1 and CDR2 are LGHNA and YNFKEQ. The CDR3 consists of 17 residues. CDR3 residues: CASSQLGGTGRSYEQYF. The CDR3 bases are TGTGCCAGCAGCCAGTTAGGAGGGACAGGCCGATCCTACGAGCAGTACTTC.

There are a few counts of this clonotype. Written as DNA, the CDR3 is TGTGCCACCAGCGTGGACTTCTACGAGCAGTACTTC. Protein product: CATSVDFYEQYF. This chain uses TRBV15 with TRBJ2-7; a possible D gene is TRBD2 (5 bases). CDR1 and CDR2 from the germline V gene are LNHNV and YYDKDF (reference sequence). Trimming removed 5 bases from V and 3 bases from J, with 8 bases in between. The CDR3 loop spans 12 amino acids.